Sequencing of this T cell receptor (beta chain) was carried out in a study of CD8 T cells in Susac syndrome. RNA in amounts of about 0.5 to 1 ug was reverse transcribed with random hexamers. TCRdb called the immunoSEQ multiplex PCR reads again in MiXCR, with one record for every CDR3 protein. The sample shows about 200,000 distinct CDR3 sequences, over 85% of them seen only once. This CDR3 contains 17 residues. The V gene's germline CDR1 is GTSNPN and CDR2 SVGIG (reference sequence). V lost 5 bases and J lost 1, with 21 bases in between. The material sequenced was CD4+ T cells from PBMCs. The receptor was isolated from a human donor in good health. This chain links TRBV30 with TRBJ2-4; D is possibly TRBD1 or TRBD2 (5 bases each). This CDR3 is CAWGGPISDWAKNIQYF. The CDR3 DNA is TGTGCCTGGGGGGGACCTATTTCAGACTGGGCCAAAAACATTCAGTACTTC.